This entry is about one T cell receptor (beta chain). Germline CDR1 reads LGHDT; CDR2 reads YNNKEL (reference sequence). This CDR3 spans 15 amino acids. J was trimmed by 1 base and V by 6 bases; bases with no gene match: 9. This specimen comes from a study of blood T cell repertoires in COVID-19. Study at large: The analysed material was cDNA or gDNA that came from T cells, B-cell-depleted T cells, or PBMCs.

Profiled with immunoSEQ multiplex PCR; TCRdb holds only in-frame clones, not every one. The sample includes 200,000 to 250,000 clones, roughly 85% of them seen just once. The origin of this receptor is a man younger than 45 who had recovered from COVID-19. Sequencing was performed on peripheral blood. The V gene is TRBV3-1 (or the pseudogene TRBV3-2), the J gene TRBJ2-7, with 7 bases aligning to TRBD2. In nucleotides, the CDR3 is TGTGCCAGCAGTCACGGCGGCGGGGGATCCTACGAGCAGTACTTC. It is translated as CASSHGGGGSYEQYF.